The clone carrying this T cell receptor beta chain appeared once. V shed 3 bases and J shed 0 bases, with 12 bases lying between them. Germline V CDR1 and CDR2: MDHEN, SYDVKM. The CDR3 contains 15 residues. The PCR was carried out with 60 Vbeta primers and 13 Jbeta primers. Produced via immunoSEQ multiplex PCR; TCRdb's table is partial and in-frame only. The repertoire has over 100,000 clones, around 63% of them found once; the top ten carry 8% to 10%. These data originate in a study of cytomegalovirus exposure and HLA in healthy donors. This TCR came from a man in his forties or fifties in good health and CMV-seropositive. V gene TRBV28 combines with J gene TRBJ2-7; a weak D match, TRBD2 (6 bases). The material sequenced was PBMCs. The CDR3 loop reads CASSLGGAPSYEQYF. The CDR3 DNA is TGTGCCAGCAGTTTGGGGGGAGCCCCCTCCTACGAGCAGTACTTC.